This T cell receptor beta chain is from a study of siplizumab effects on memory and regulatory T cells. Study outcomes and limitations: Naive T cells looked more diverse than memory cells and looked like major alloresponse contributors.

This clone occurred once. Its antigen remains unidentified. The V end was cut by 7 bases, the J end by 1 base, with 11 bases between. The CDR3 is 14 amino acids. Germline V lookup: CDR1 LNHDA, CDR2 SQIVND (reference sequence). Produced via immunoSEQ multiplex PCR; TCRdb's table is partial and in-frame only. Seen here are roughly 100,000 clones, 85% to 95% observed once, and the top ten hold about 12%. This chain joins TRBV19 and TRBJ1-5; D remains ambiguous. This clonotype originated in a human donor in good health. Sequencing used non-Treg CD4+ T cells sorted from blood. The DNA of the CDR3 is TGTGCCAGTAACGCGCACTTAAGCAATCAGCCCCAGCATTTT. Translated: CASNAHLSNQPQHF.